This paragraph covers one T cell receptor beta chain sequence. The data derive from a study of control samples from healthy donors and cancer patients. The protocol was immunoSEQ multiplex PCR, while the TCRdb copy is restricted to in-frame clones and leaves out a portion. The sample includes 150,000 to 200,000 clones, roughly 88% of them seen just once. Trimming removed 3 bases from V and 4 bases from J, with 15 bases in between. Germline V gene lookup returns CDR1 MGHDK and CDR2 SYGVNS. The CDR3 loop spans 15 amino acids. The sequenced sample was blood. This receptor was obtained from a man between 18 and 29 years old in good health. This chain joins TRBV25-1 and TRBJ1-2; D not resolved. As DNA, the CDR3 is TGTGCCAGCAGTGAGGTAGGAACACGACCCTATGGCTACACCTTC. It encodes CASSEVGTRPYGYTF.